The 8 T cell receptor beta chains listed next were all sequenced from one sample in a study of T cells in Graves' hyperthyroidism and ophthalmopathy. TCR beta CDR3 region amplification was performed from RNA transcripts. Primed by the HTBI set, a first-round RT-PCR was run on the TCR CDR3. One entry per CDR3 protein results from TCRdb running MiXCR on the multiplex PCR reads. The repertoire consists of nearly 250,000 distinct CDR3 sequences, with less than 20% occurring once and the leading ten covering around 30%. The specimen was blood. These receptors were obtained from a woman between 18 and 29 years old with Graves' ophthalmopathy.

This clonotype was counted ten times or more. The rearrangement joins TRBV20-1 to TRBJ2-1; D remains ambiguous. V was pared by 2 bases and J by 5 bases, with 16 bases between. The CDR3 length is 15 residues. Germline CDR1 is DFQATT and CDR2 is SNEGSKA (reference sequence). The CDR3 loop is CSARPLEGGNNEQFF. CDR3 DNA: TGCAGTGCTAGACCGCTAGAAGGTGGGAACAATGAGCAGTTCTTC.

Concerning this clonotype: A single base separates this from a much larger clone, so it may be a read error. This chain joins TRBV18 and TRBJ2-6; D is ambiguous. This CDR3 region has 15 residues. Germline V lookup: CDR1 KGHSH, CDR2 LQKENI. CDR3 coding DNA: TGTGTCAGCTCACCTGTGAGCTCTGGGGCCAACGTCCTGACTTTC. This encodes CVSSPVSSGANVLTF.

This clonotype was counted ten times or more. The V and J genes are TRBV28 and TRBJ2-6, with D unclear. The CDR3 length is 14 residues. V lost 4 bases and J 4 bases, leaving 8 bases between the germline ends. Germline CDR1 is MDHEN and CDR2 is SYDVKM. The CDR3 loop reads CASSSVGGANVLTF. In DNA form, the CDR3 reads TGTGCCAGCAGTTCTGTAGGAGGGGCCAACGTCCTGACTTTC.

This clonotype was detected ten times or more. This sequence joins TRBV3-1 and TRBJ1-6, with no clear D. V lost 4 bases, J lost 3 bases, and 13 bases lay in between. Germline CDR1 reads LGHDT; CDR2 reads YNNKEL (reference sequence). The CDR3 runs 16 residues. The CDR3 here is CASSPEAPGYNSPLHF. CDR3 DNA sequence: TGTGCCAGCAGCCCCGAAGCCCCGGGCTATAATTCACCCCTCCACTTT.

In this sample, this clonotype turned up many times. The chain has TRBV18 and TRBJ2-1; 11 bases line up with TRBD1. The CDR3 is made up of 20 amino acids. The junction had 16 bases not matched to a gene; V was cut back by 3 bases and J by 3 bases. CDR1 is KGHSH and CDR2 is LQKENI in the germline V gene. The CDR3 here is CASSPQRTGGMTSGYNEQFF. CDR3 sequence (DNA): TGTGCCAGCTCACCCCAAAGGACAGGGGGCATGACTAGCGGCTACAATGAGCAGTTCTTC. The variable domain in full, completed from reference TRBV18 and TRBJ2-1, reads NAGVMQNPRHLVRRRGQEARLRCSPMKGHSHVYWYRQLPEEGLKFMVYLQKENIIDESGMPKERFSAEFPKEGPSILRIQQVVRGDSAAYFCASSPQRTGGMTSGYNEQFFGPGTRLTVL.

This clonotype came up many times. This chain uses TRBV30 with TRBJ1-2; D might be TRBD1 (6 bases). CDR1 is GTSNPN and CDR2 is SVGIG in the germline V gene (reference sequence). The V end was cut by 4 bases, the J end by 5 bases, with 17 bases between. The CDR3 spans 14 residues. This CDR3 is CAWTPGGHLYGYTF. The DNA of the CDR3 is TGTGCCTGGACCCCCGGGGGACATTTGTATGGCTACACCTTC.

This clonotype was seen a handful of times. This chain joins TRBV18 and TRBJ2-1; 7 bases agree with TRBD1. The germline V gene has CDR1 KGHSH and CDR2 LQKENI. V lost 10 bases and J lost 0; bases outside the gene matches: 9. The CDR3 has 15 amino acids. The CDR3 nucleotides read TGTGCCAACTCCCCAACAGGGGACTCCTACAATGAGCAGTTCTTC. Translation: CANSPTGDSYNEQFF.

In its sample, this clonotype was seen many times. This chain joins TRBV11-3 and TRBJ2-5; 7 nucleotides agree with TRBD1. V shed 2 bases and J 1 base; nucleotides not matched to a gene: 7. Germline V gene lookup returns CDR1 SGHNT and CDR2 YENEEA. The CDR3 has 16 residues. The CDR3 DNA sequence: TGTGCCAGCAGCTTATCTCATGGGACAGTCCAAGAGACCCAGTACTTC. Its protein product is CASSLSHGTVQETQYF. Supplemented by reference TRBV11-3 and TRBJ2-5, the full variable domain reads EAGVVQSPRYKIIEKKQPVAFWCNPISGHNTLYWYLQNLGQGPELLIRYENEEAVDDSQLPKDRFSAERLKGVDSTLKIQPAELGDSAVYLCASSLSHGTVQETQYFGPGTRLLVL.